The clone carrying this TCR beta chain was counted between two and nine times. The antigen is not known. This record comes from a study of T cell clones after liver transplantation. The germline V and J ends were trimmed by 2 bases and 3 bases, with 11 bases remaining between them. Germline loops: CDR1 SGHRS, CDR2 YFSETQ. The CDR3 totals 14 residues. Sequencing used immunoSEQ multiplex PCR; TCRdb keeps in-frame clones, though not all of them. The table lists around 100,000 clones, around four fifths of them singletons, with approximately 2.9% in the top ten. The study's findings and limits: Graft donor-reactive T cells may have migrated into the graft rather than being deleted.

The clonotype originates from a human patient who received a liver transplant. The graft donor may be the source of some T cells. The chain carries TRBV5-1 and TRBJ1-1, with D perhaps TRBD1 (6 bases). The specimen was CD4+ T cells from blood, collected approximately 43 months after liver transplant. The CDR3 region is CASSFGTLDTEAFF. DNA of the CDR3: TGCGCCAGCAGCTTCGGGACACTTGACACTGAAGCTTTCTTT.